This TCR beta chain was captured by sequencing in a study of blood T cell repertoires in COVID-19. Study-wide context: Specimens from acute and convalescent COVID-19 originated in the United States, Italy and Spain. In each case, the material was cDNA or gDNA derived from T cells, B-cell-depleted T cells, or PBMCs.

Seattle patient enrollment occurred during active infection, with longitudinal follow-up thereafter. Under the authors' procedure: Estimation of nucleated cell counts was performed using reference gene primer amplification. The table came from immunoSEQ multiplex PCR; TCRdb's copy has only in-frame clones and leaves some out. V, J and clone size reflect that table, while D and trimming were determined from the DNA. The sample consists of about 200,000 clones, approximately 85% of them appearing once. V shed 2 bases, J shed 2 bases, and the junction held 3 bases outside the gene matches. From germline, CDR1 is MNHEY and CDR2 SVGEGT. CDR3 size: 16 residues. This clone was counted at least ten times.

The source of this sequence is a woman in her 70s with COVID-19, enrolled during active disease. The chain employs TRBV6-2 or TRBV6-3 and TRBJ1-6; 7 bases agree with TRBD1. The sample comprised peripheral blood. CDR3 nucleotides: TGTGCCAGCAGTTACGATGGGACAGCCTATAATTCACCCCTCCACTTT. Translation: CASSYDGTAYNSPLHF.